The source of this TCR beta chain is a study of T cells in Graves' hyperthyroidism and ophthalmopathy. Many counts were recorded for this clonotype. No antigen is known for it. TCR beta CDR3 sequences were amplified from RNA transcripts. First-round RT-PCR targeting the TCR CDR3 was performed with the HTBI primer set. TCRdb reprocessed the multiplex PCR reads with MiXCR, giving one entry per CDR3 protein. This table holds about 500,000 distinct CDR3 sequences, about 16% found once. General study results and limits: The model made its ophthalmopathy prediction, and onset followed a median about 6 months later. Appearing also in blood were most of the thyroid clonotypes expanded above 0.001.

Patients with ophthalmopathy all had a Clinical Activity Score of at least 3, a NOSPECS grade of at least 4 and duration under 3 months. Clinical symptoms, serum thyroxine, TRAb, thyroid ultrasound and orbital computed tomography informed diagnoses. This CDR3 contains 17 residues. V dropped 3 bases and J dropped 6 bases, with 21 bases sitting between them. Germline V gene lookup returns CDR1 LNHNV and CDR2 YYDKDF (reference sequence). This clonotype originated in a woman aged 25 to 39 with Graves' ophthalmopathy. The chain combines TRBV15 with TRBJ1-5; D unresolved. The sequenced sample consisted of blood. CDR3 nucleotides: TGTGCCACCAGCAGCACTGATCCTCCCAGGAGCGGTCAGCCCCAGCATTTT. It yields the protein CATSSTDPPRSGQPQHF.